The sequence of this T cell receptor (beta chain) was determined in a study of blood T cell repertoires in COVID-19. For the study at large: Some COVID-19 samples were acute and others convalescent; all came from the United States, Italy and Spain. The cDNA or gDNA used as material had been derived from T cells, B-cell-depleted T cells, or PBMCs.

Here immunoSEQ multiplex PCR was the method, and the copy in TCRdb shows in-frame clones only, minus some. This table holds fewer than 200,000 clones, about 89% found once. The CDR3 has 15 amino acids. Per germline, CDR1 SGHTA and CDR2 FQGNSA. Trimming took off 1 base at V and 10 bases at J, with 17 bases between the two ends. The TCR sequence derives from a man younger than 35 who had recovered from COVID-19. The V gene is TRBV7-2, the J gene TRBJ1-5, with D unclear. Sequencing was carried out using peripheral blood. CDR3: CASSLVSGGGYPQHF. In DNA, the CDR3 is TGTGCCAGCAGCTTAGTCTCGGGAGGTGGGTATCCCCAGCATTTT.